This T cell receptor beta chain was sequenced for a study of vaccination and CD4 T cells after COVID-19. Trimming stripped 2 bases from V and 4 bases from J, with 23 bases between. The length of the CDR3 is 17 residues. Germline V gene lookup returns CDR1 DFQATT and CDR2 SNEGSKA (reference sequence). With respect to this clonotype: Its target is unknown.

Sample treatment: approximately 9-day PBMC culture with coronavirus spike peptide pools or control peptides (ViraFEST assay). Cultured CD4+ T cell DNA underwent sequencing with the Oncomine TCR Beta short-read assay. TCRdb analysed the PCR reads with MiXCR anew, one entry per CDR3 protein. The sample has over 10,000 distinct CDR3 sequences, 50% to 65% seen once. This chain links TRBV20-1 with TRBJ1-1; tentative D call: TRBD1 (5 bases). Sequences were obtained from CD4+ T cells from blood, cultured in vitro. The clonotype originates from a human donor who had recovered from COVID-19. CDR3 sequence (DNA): TGCAGTGCTAGACGGGCCGCTTCGGGGTTCGGGGCCACTGAAGCTTTCTTT. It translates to CSARRAASGFGATEAFF.